The entry that follows covers one T cell receptor beta chain sequence. The data stem from a study of blood T cell repertoires in COVID-19. Study information: Samples taken during acute and convalescent COVID-19 were collected in the United States, Italy and Spain. T cells, B-cell-depleted T cells, or PBMCs provided the cDNA or gDNA that served as material.

Profiled with immunoSEQ multiplex PCR; TCRdb holds only in-frame clones, not every one. The table has a few hundred thousand clones, approximately 86% seen once. Per germline, CDR1 SGHAT and CDR2 FQNNGV. V was pared by 5 bases and J by 4 bases, with 8 bases of the junction left unmatched. CDR3 length: 17 amino acids. V and J are TRBV11-2 and TRBJ2-2; TRBD1 matches at 12 bases. This receptor was obtained from a middle-aged woman with acute COVID-19. Material: PBMCs or T cells enriched from blood (not recorded which). For the CDR3, the DNA is TGTGCCAGCAGCGCGCAGGGACAGGGGGCTGGCACCGGGGAGCTGTTTTTT. It is translated as CASSAQGQGAGTGELFF.